This entry lists 19 T cell receptor beta chains sequenced from one sample in a study of beta chain features in type 1 diabetes. Expressed TCRB transcripts were sequenced because the isolated RNA had all been reverse transcribed beforehand. The protocol was immunoSEQ multiplex PCR, while the TCRdb copy is restricted to in-frame clones and leaves out a portion. The top ten hold roughly 0.046% of the sample, which has about half a million clones, more than 9.5% seen once. Sequenced input: naive CD4+ T cells from blood. Receptors originate from a woman under 30 in good health.

The V gene is TRBV4-2, the J gene TRBJ2-3; 8 bases agree with TRBD2. V dropped 0 bases and J dropped 8; count of bases not matched to a gene: 7. Germline V gene lookup returns CDR1 LGHNA and CDR2 YNFKEQ. The CDR3 is made up of 15 amino acids. The CDR3 DNA reads TGTGCCAGCAGCCAAGATCCAGCGGGGGAGGGTACGCAGTATTTT. It specifies CASSQDPAGEGTQYF.

The chain carries TRBV5-4 and TRBJ1-1, with 10 bases lining up with TRBD1. The germline V gene encodes CDR1 SGHNT and CDR2 YYREEE (reference sequence). V shed 0 bases and J 4 bases; nucleotides not matched to a gene: 6. This CDR3 is 16 amino acids long. The CDR3 here is CASSLAGRTGGTEAFF. The CDR3 bases are TGTGCCAGCAGCTTGGCCGGGAGGACAGGGGGCACTGAAGCTTTCTTT.

This clone was seen a handful of times. The V and J genes are TRBV7-9 and TRBJ2-5; 9 bases match TRBD1. V gave up 3 bases and J gave up 3 bases; unmatched junction bases: 5. The CDR3 sequence is 15 residues long. Germline CDR1 reads SEHNR; CDR2 reads FQNEAQ (reference sequence). The CDR3 coding sequence is TGTGCCAGCAGCTTGGGACAGGGTCAGAAAGAGACCCAGTACTTC. This sequence encodes CASSLGQGQKETQYF.

The chain links TRBV19 to TRBJ2-3; possible D gene TRBD1, 5 bases. The germline V and J ends were trimmed by 4 bases and 0 bases, with 14 bases remaining between them. CDR1 and CDR2 (germline): LNHDA, SQIVND (reference sequence). The CDR3 totals 16 residues. CDR3 loop: CASSTYRQSSTDTQYF. In nucleotides, the CDR3 is TGTGCCAGTAGTACCTACAGACAGTCTAGCACAGATACGCAGTATTTT.

The V and J genes are TRBV7-9 and TRBJ2-1; D is uncertain. With 4 bases removed from V and 10 bases from J, the gap between germline ends came to 8 bases. CDR3 length: 11 residues. Germline assignment: CDR1 SEHNR and CDR2 FQNEAQ (reference sequence). The CDR3 is CASSSRGEQFF. The CDR3 bases are TGTGCCAGCAGCTCCAGAGGCGAGCAGTTCTTC.

Points on this clone: Additional DNA sequences in this sample encode the identical CDR3. The rearrangement joins TRBV18 to TRBJ2-3; D is perhaps TRBD1 (6 bases). Germline V CDR1 and CDR2: KGHSH, LQKENI. The germline V and J ends were trimmed by 2 bases and 3 bases, with 9 bases remaining between them. This CDR3 comprises 14 residues. CDR3 DNA sequence: TGTGCCAGCTCACCAACAGGGTCGACAGATACGCAGTATTTT. Residues: CASSPTGSTDTQYF.

The sample holds a few counts of this clone. The rearrangement uses TRBV7-2 and TRBJ2-2; possibly TRBD1 for D (5 bases). V lost 2 bases and J 4 bases, leaving 14 bases between the germline ends. The CDR3 is 16 residues long. CDR1 is SGHTA, CDR2 FQGNSA, per germline. DNA of the CDR3: TGTGCCAGCAGCTTAACCGCTGCGACAGTCACCGGGGAGCTGTTTTTT. Amino acid sequence: CASSLTAATVTGELFF.

The sample holds a few counts of this clone. This chain links TRBV7-2 with TRBJ2-5; a possible D gene is TRBD2 (6 bases). From germline, CDR1 is SGHTA and CDR2 FQGNSA. The CDR3 length is 14 residues. V shed 1 base and J shed 5 bases, with 11 bases lying between them. CDR3 DNA sequence: TGTGCCAGCAGCTTAGGACTAGACAGTGAGACCCAGTACTTC. This sequence encodes CASSLGLDSETQYF. Looking up the rest from reference TRBV7-2 and TRBJ2-5 gives the full variable domain: GAGVSQSPSNKVTEKGKDVELRCDPISGHTALYWYRQSLGQGLEFLIYFQGNSAPDKSGLPSDRFSAERTGGSVSTLTIQRTQQEDSAVYLCASSLGLDSETQYFGPGTRLLVL.

The chain employs TRBV12-5 and TRBJ2-5; D remains ambiguous. V dropped 2 bases and J dropped 5 bases, with 21 bases sitting between them. In germline, CDR1 is LGHNT, CDR2 FRNRAP. The CDR3 totals 17 residues. The CDR3 spells CASGLPPAWGRVETQYF. CDR3 nucleotides: TGTGCTAGTGGTTTGCCCCCTGCTTGGGGTCGAGTCGAGACCCAGTACTTC.

This clone was detected a few times. The rearrangement uses TRBV7-9 and TRBJ2-1; 12 nucleotides agree with TRBD1. Germline CDR1 reads SEHNR; CDR2 reads FQNEAQ (reference sequence). This CDR3 contains 19 residues. V lost 5 bases to trimming and J lost 7 bases; unmatched junction nucleotides: 18. The CDR3 is CASSPSRLPGQGAGNEQFF. The DNA for the CDR3 is TGTGCCAGCAGCCCTAGCCGACTTCCGGGACAGGGGGCTGGAAATGAGCAGTTCTTC.

The V call is TRBV2, the J call TRBJ2-2, with D possibly being TRBD1 (6 bases). This CDR3 is built from 14 residues. Germline loops: CDR1 SNHLY, CDR2 FYNNEI. Trimming cost V 6 bases and J 3 bases, with 11 bases left between them. Here the CDR3 reads CASRSNRDTGELFF. In DNA, the CDR3 is TGTGCCAGCAGATCAAACAGGGACACCGGGGAGCTGTTTTTT.

The V and J genes are TRBV6-6 and TRBJ2-5; D might be TRBD2 (5 bases). Germline values: CDR1 MNHNY, CDR2 SVGAGI (reference sequence). This CDR3 has 14 residues. Trimming took 0 bases from V and 2 from J, leaving 7 bases between them. The CDR3 coding sequence is TGTGCCAGCAGTTACTCGAGCGGACAAGAGACCCAGTACTTC. This gives the protein CASSYSSGQETQYF.

This clone has just a few counts. The chain couples TRBV7-2 to TRBJ1-4, with D possibly being TRBD1 (5 bases). Germline CDR1 SGHTA, CDR2 FQGNSA. The length of the CDR3 is 14 residues. Trimming shortened V by 6 bases and J by 2 bases, and 10 bases separated the two germline ends. DNA for the CDR3: TGTGCCAGCAGGCTGACAGTCACTAATGAAAAACTGTTTTTT. It yields the protein CASRLTVTNEKLFF.

This clone showed up just a few times. The chain couples TRBV15 to TRBJ2-1, with 12 bases identical to TRBD2. The CDR3 loop spans 16 amino acids. J lost 5 bases, V lost 5 bases, and 7 bases had no gene match. Germline V gene data show CDR1 as LNHNV and CDR2 as YYDKDF (reference sequence). This chain's CDR3 is CATSLLGLAGDNEQFF. The DNA for the CDR3 is TGTGCCACCAGCTTGCTGGGACTAGCGGGTGACAATGAGCAGTTCTTC.

Only a few counts were recorded for this clone. This chain connects TRBV7-9 to TRBJ2-7; possibly TRBD1 for D (6 bases). The V and J ends lost 7 bases and 3 bases respectively, with 10 bases between them. Per the germline V gene, CDR1 is SEHNR and CDR2 is FQNEAQ (reference sequence). CDR3 length equals 12 residues. As DNA, the CDR3 is TGTGCCAGCAAAAGACAGGACTACGAGCAGTACTTC. Translated: CASKRQDYEQYF.

The CDR3 protein is CSVGVRGRGDEQYF. The CDR3 DNA follows: TGCAGCGTTGGGGTTCGGGGGCGAGGGGACGAGCAGTACTTC. The rearrangement uses TRBV29-1 and TRBJ2-7; D possibly matches TRBD1 or TRBD2 (6 bases each). V was cut by 4 bases and J by 5 bases, with 18 bases left in between. CDR3 length: 14 residues. The V gene's germline CDR1 is SQVTM and CDR2 ANQGSEA.

The chain recombines TRBV5-4 with TRBJ2-1, with 9 bases identical to TRBD1. Trimming took 3 bases from V and 8 from J; bases not matched to a gene: 9. The V gene's germline CDR1 is SGHNT and CDR2 YYREEE (reference sequence). This CDR3 region has 15 residues. The CDR3 region has the DNA TGTGCCAGCAGCTGGGGGACAGGGAGGTCCTATGAGCAGTTCTTC. Its protein is CASSWGTGRSYEQFF.

The sample holds a few counts of this clone. The rearrangement links TRBV29-1 to TRBJ2-3; D is uncertain. Trimming shortened V by 5 bases and J by 4 bases, and 7 bases separated the two germline ends. This CDR3 is 11 amino acids long. CDR1 is SQVTM and CDR2 is ANQGSEA in the germline V gene. The CDR3 DNA reads as TGCAGCGTTATGCGCTCAGATACGCAGTATTTT. Its protein product is CSVMRSDTQYF.

This clone appeared a few times. In nucleotides, the CDR3 is TGTGCCAGCAGTGGAGGGACAGGAGGAAACACCATATATTTT. Its protein product is CASSGGTGGNTIYF. V and J are TRBV25-1 and TRBJ1-3; 8 bases align to TRBD1. This CDR3 has 14 amino acids. J lost 4 bases, V lost 4 bases, and 3 bases had no gene match. The V gene's germline CDR1 is MGHDK and CDR2 SYGVNS.